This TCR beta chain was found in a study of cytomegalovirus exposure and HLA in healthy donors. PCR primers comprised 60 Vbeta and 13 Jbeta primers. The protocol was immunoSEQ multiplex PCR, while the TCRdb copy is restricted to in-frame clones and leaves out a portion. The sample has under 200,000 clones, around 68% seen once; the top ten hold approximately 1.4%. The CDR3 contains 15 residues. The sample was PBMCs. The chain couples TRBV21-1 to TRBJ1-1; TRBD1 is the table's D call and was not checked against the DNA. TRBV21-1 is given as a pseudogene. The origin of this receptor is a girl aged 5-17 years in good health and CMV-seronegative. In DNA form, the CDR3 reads TGTGCCAGCAGCAAAGGAGAACAGGGGGCCTCTGAAGCTTTCTTT. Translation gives CASSKGEQGASEAFF.